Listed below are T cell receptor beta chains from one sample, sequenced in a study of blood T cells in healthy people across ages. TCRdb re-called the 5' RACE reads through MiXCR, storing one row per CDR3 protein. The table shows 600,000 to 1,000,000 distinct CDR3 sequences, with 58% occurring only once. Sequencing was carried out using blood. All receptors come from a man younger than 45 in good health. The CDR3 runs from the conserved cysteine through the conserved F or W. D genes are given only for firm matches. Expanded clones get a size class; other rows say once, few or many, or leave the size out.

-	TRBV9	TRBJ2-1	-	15	TGTGCCAGCAGCGTAGGTCTAGGATCCTACAATGAGCAGTTCTTC	CASSVGLGSYNEQFF
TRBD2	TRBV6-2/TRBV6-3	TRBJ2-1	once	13	TGTGCCAGCAACCTTAGCGGGAACAATGAGCAGTTCTTC	CASNLSGNNEQFF
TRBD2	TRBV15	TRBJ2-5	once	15	TGTGCCACCAGCAGAGATCGCGGGGGGACGGGGACCCAGTACTTC	CATSRDRGGTGTQYF
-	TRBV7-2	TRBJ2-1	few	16	TGTGCCAGCAGCTTCAATCCGGGACCGGGATACAATGAGCAGTTCTTC	CASSFNPGPGYNEQFF
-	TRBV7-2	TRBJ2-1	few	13	TGTGCCAGCAGCAGTGGACAGTTCAATGAGCAGTTCTTC	CASSSGQFNEQFF
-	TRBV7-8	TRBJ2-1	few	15	TGTGCCAGCAGCCCCCGGCGTAGCCCCGTCAATGAGCAGTTCTTC	CASSPRRSPVNEQFF
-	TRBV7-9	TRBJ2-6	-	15	TGTGCCAGCAAGAACGTTCCGATCGGGGCCAACGTCCTGACTTTC	CASKNVPIGANVLTF
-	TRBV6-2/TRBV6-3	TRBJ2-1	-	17	TGTGCCAGCAGCCCGACGTTGGGGCGGAAACTCTACAATGAGCAGTTCTTC	CASSPTLGRKLYNEQFF
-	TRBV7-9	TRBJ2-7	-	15	TGTGCCAGCAGCTTAGAAGGGTTTATTTCCTACGAGCAGTACTTC	CASSLEGFISYEQYF
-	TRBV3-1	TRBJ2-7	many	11	TGTGCCAGCAGCCAAGGGGACGAGCAGTACTTC	CASSQGDEQYF
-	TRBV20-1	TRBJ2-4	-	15	TGCAATGCTAGAGATCCCCGTGGGGTGGGGGAGGAGCAGTACTTC	CNARDPRGVGEEQYF
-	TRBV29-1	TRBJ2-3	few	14	TGCAGCGCTAAACAGGGATCCGGCACAGATACGCAGTATTTT	CSAKQGSGTDTQYF
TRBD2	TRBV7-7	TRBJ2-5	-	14	TGTGCTAGCAGCCGTTCTAGCGGGTCTGAGACCCAGTACTTC	CASSRSSGSETQYF
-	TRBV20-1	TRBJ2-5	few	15	TGCAGTGCTAACTCAGGGCGGTGGCCGCAAGAGACCCAGTACTTC	CSANSGRWPQETQYF
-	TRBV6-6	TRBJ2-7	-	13	TGTGCCAGCAGCTTTGGACTAAGATACGAGCAGTACTTC	CASSFGLRYEQYF
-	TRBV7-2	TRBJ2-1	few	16	TGTGCCAGCAGCTTACTTAGCGGCGGGTCTTACAATGAGCAGTTCTTC	CASSLLSGGSYNEQFF
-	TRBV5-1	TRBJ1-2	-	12	TGTGCCAGCAGCTTGGGTCAAGGCGGCTACACCTTC	CASSLGQGGYTF
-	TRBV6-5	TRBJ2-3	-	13	TGTGCCAGCAGGGGAGGTAGTGCAGATACGCAGTATTTT	CASRGGSADTQYF
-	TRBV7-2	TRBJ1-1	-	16	TGTGCCAGCACCATCTTTGGGCCAAACGTGAACACTGAAGCTTTCTTT	CASTIFGPNVNTEAFF
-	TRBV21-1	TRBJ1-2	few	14	TGTGCCAGCAGCAATGAGGGGGACGACTATGGCTACACCTTC	CASSNEGDDYGYTF
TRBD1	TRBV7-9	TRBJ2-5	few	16	TGTGCCAGCAGCCGCCCAAGCGGACAGGGGGTTGAGACCCAGTACTTC	CASSRPSGQGVETQYF
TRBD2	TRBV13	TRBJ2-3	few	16	TGTGCCAGCAGCTTATCCGGGACTAGCGGGGCAGATACGCAGTATTTT	CASSLSGTSGADTQYF
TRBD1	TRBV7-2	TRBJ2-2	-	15	TGTGCCAGCAGCGGCCGGACAGGGGGCTTCGGGGAGCTGTTTTTT	CASSGRTGGFGELFF
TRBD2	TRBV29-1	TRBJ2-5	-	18	TGCAGCGTTGACGTACGACCCATGACTAGCGGCTTCCAAGAGACCCAGTACTTC	CSVDVRPMTSGFQETQYF
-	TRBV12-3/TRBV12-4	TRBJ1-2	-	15	TGTGCCAGCAGCCACGCGGGGGTTGAAACTAATGGCTACACCTTC	CASSHAGVETNGYTF
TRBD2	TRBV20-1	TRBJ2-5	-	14	TGCAGTGCGCCCGCGGGGGGGGGCCAAGAGACCCAGTACTTC	CSAPAGGGQETQYF
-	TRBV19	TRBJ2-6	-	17	TGTGCCAGTAGTAACTCGACTAGAAACTCTGGGGCCAACGTCCTGACTTTC	CASSNSTRNSGANVLTF
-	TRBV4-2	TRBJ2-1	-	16	TGTGCCAGCAGCCAAGAGACCGAGGACTCCCCTATTGAGCAGTTCTTC	CASSQETEDSPIEQFF
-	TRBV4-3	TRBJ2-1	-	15	TGCGCCAGCAGCCAAGATACGTACACAAACAATGAGCAGTTCTTC	CASSQDTYTNNEQFF
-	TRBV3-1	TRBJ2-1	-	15	TGTGCCAGCAGCCAAGATGTACTAGAAGGAAATGAGCAGTTCTTC	CASSQDVLEGNEQFF
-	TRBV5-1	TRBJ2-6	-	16	TGCGCCAGCAGCTTGGCGTTCGGGGCTGGGGCCAACGTCCTGACTTTC	CASSLAFGAGANVLTF
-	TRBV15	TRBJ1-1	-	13	TGTGCCACCAGCAGGGATGGAGGAACTGAAGCTTTCTTT	CATSRDGGTEAFF
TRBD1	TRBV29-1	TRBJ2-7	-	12	TGCAGCGTCAAACAGGGGGCGGACGAGCAGTACTTC	CSVKQGADEQYF
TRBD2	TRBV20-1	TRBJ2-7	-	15	TGCAGTGCTAGAGATCTCCCGGGACTAATCTACGAGCAGTACTTC	CSARDLPGLIYEQYF
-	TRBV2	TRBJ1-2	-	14	TGTGCCAGCAGTGTTTATATAGCTAACTATGGCTACACCTTC	CASSVYIANYGYTF
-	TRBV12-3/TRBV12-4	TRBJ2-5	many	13	TGTGCCAGCAGCTTAGGGGCTCAAGAGACCCAGTACTTC	CASSLGAQETQYF
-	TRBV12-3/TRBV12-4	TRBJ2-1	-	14	TGTGCCAGCGTGAGTGGGGGGGCTCTTTATGAGCAGTTCTTC	CASVSGGALYEQFF
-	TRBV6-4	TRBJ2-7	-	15	TGTGCCAGCAGTGACGGAATCAGGGGCTACAATGAGCAGTACTTC	CASSDGIRGYNEQYF
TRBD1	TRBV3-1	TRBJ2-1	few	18	TGTGCCAGCAGCCAGAACTTCCCCGGGACAGGGAGTACAGATGAGCAGTTCTTC	CASSQNFPGTGSTDEQFF
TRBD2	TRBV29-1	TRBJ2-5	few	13	TGCAGCGCCGCCCTAATAGCGGGAGGGCCTATGTACTTC	CSAALIAGGPMYF
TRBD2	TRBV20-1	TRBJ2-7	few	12	TGCAGTGCTTCACGGACTAGCGCTGTGCAGTACTTC	CSASRTSAVQYF
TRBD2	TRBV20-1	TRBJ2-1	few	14	TGCAGTGCTAGGCCGCGGGGGGATTACAATGAGCAGTTCTTC	CSARPRGDYNEQFF
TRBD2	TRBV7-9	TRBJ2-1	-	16	TGTGCCAGCAGCTTATATGGGACTAGCGGCGTCAATGAGCAGTTCTTC	CASSLYGTSGVNEQFF
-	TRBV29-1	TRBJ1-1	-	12	TGCAGCGTTGCCCCGACGCACATTGAAGCTTTCTTT	CSVAPTHIEAFF
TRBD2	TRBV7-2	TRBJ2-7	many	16	TGTGCCAGCAGCTTAACTAGCGGGGGCTCATACTACGAGCAGTACTTC	CASSLTSGGSYYEQYF
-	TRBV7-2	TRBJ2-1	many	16	TGTGCCAGCAGCTTAGATACGGGCGGGGGCCGTAATGAGCAGTTCTTC	CASSLDTGGGRNEQFF
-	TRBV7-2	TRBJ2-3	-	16	TGTGCCAGCAGCCCAGGGACGCAAACTAGCACAGATACGCAGTATTTT	CASSPGTQTSTDTQYF
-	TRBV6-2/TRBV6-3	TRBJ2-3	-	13	TGTGCCAGCAGCCAAAGGAGGCCCGACACGCAGTATTTT	CASSQRRPDTQYF
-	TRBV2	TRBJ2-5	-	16	TGTGCCAGCAGTGAAGCGTGGACAGTGTACCAAGAGACCCAGTACTTC	CASSEAWTVYQETQYF
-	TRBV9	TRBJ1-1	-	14	TGTGCCAGCAGCCCTTCTGGGCGGTTTACTGAAGCTTTCTTT	CASSPSGRFTEAFF
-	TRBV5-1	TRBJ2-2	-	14	TGCGCCAGCAGCTTGTCTGCCCCTCGCGGGGAGCTGTTTTTT	CASSLSAPRGELFF
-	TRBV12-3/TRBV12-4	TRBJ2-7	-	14	TGTGCCAGCAGTTTATCTGGACACTCGGGCGAGCAGTACTTC	CASSLSGHSGEQYF
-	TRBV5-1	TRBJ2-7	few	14	TGCGCCAGCAGCTTGGGCGAAAGGGTCTACGAGCAGTACTTC	CASSLGERVYEQYF
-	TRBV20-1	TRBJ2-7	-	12	TGCAGTGCTAGTGGCAAAACCTACGAGCAGTACTTC	CSASGKTYEQYF
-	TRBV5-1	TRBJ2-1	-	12	TGCGCCAGCAGCTTGGCCGGTAATTGGCAGTTCTTC	CASSLAGNWQFF
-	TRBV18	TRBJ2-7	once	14	TGTGCCAGCTCACCAGCGGGACATAGCTACGAGCAGTACTTC	CASSPAGHSYEQYF
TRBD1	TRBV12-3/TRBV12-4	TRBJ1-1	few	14	TGTGCCAGCAGGACAGGGGCCATGAACACTGAAGCTTTCTTT	CASRTGAMNTEAFF
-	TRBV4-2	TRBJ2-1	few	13	TGTGCCAGCAGCCAAGATGAGCTCTACGAGCAGTTCTTC	CASSQDELYEQFF
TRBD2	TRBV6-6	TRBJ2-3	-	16	TGTGCCAGCAGCCCAGGGAGCGGGGGAAGAGCAGATACGCAGTATTTT	CASSPGSGGRADTQYF
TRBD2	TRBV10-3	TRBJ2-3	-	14	TGTGCCACCCGACTAGCGGGGGAGACAGATACGCAGTATTTT	CATRLAGETDTQYF